The TCR beta chain under discussion was sequenced for a study of blood T cell repertoires in COVID-19. About the research overall: The samples span acute and convalescent COVID-19 from the United States, Italy and Spain.

Per the original methods: Amplifying reference gene primers gave estimates of nucleated cell counts. Libraries were prepared by immunoSEQ multiplex PCR; TCRdb keeps only in-frame clonotypes and omits some of them. V, J and clone size derive from that table, while D and trimming were established from the DNA sequence. The table has about 130,000 clones, 60% to 75% seen once. CDR1 is SGHRS, CDR2 YFSETQ, per germline. This CDR3 has 16 amino acids. Trimming took 4 bases from V and 4 from J; bases not matched to a gene: 11. This clone appeared a single time. V is TRBV5-1 and J is TRBJ2-1; 7 bases line up with TRBD2. The receptor was isolated from a woman aged 70-85 years with acute or convalescent COVID-19. Sample: peripheral blood. CDR3 region: CASSIPLAAIYNEQFF. Written as DNA, the CDR3 is TGCGCCAGCAGCATCCCTCTAGCGGCAATATACAATGAGCAGTTCTTC.